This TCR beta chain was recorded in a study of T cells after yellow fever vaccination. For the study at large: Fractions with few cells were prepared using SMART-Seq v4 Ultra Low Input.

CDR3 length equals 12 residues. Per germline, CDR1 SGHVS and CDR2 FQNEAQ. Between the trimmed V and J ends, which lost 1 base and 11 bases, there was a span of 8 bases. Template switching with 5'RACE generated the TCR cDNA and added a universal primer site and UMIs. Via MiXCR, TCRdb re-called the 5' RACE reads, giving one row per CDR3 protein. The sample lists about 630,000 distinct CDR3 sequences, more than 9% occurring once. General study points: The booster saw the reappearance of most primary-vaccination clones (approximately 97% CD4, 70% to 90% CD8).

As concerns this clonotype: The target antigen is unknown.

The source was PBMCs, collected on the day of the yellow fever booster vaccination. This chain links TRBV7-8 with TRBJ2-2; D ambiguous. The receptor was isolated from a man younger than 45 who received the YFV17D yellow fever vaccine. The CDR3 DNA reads TGTGCCAGCAGCTTAGTTGGGTCTGAGCTGTTTTTT. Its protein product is CASSLVGSELFF.